The clone carrying this T cell receptor (beta chain) was picked up a small number of times. The sample comes from a study of early T cells in non-severe SARS-CoV-2 infection. The overall study: Alpha and beta chains were unpaired, from unsorted whole-blood bulk RNA.

V lost 5 bases, J lost 5 bases, and 8 bases stayed unmatched. This CDR3 spans 15 amino acids. Germline CDR1 SGHVS, CDR2 FNYEAQ. Attachment of unique molecular identifiers was made to individual cDNA molecules. TCRdb redid the calling of the 5' RACE reads with MiXCR, one entry per CDR3 protein. The table lists about 49,000 distinct CDR3 sequences, less than 7.5% of them singletons, with about 2.7% in the top ten. The sequencing here drew on whole blood, taken at baseline. This sequence was found in an adult who was a healthcare worker with PCR-confirmed SARS-CoV-2 infection or an uninfected control (not recorded which). This chain joins TRBV7-6 and TRBJ2-5; 10 positions agree with TRBD1. The CDR3 loop is CASSPPGTGDETQYF. CDR3 nucleotides: TGTGCCAGCAGCCCCCCCGGGACAGGGGATGAGACCCAGTACTTC.